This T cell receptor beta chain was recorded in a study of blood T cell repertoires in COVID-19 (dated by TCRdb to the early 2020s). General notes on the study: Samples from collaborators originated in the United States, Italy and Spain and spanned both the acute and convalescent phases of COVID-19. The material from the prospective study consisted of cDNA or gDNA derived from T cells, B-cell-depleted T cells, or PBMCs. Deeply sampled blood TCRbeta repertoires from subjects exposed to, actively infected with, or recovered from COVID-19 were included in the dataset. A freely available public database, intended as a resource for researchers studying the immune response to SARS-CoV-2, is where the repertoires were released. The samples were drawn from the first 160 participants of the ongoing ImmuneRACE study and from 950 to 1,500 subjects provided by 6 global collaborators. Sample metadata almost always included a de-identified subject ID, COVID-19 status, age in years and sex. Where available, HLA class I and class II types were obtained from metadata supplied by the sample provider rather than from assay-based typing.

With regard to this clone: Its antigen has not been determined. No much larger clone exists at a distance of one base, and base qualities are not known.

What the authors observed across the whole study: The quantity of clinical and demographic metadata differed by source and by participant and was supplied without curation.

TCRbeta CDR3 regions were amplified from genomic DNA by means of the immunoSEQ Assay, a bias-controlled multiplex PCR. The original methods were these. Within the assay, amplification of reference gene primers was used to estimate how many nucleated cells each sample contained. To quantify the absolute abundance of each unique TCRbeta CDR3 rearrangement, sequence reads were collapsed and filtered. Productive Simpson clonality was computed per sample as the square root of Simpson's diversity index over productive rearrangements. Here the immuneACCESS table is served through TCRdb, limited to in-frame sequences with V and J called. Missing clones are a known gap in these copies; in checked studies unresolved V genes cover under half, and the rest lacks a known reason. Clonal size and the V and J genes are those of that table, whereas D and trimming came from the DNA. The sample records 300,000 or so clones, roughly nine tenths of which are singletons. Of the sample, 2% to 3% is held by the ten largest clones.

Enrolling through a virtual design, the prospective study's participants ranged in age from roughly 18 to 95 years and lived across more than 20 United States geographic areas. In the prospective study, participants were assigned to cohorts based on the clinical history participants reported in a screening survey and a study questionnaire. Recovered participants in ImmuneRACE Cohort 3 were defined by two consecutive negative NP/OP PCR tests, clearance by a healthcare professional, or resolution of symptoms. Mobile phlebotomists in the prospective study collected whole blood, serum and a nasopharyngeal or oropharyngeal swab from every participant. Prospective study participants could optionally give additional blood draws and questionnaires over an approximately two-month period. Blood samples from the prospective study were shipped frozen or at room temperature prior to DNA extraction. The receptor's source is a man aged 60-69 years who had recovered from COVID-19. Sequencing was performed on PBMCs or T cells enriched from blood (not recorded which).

The base sequence is TGTGCCAGCAGTTTATTGGGGGCTGGAGAGACCCAGTACTTC. Its protein reads: CASSLLGAGETQYF. The chain joins TRBV27 to TRBJ2-5; a weak D assignment points to TRBD1 (6 bases agree). CDR1 and CDR2 are drawn from the germline V gene (reference sequence): MNHEY, SMNVEV. The CDR3 goes from the cysteine to the phenylalanine over 14 residues. Just the 42-base CDR3 DNA is kept, in frame starting at base 1. Cut back by 1 base and 4 bases, the V and J ends lie 10 bases apart.